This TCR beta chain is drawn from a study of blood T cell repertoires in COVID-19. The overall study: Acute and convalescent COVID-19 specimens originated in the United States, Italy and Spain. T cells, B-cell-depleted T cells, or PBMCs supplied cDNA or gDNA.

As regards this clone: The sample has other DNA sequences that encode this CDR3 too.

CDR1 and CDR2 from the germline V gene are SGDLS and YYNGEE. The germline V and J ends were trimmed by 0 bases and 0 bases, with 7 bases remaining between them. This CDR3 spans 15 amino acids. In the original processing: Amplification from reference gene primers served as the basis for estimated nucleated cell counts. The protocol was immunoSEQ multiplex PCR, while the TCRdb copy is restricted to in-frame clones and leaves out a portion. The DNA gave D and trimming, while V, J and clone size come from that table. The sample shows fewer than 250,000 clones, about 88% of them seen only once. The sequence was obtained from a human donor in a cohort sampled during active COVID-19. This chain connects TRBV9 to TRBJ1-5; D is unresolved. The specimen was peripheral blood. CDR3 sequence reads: CASSVAGDSNQPQHF. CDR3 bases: TGTGCCAGCAGCGTAGCTGGAGATAGCAATCAGCCCCAGCATTTT.